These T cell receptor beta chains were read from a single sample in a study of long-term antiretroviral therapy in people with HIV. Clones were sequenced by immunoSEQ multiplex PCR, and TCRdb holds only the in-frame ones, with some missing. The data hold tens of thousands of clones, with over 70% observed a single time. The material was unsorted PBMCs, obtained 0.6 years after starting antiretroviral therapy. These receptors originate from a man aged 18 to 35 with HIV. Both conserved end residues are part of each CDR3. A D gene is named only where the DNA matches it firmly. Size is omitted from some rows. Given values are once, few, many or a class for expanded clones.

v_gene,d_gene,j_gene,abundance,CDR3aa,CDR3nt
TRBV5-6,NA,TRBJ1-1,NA,CASSPGKGTEAFF,TGTGCCAGCAGCCCCGGAAAGGGGACTGAAGCTTTCTTT
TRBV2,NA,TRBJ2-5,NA,CASSEGAQETQYF,TGTGCCAGCAGTGAGGGGGCCCAAGAGACCCAGTACTTC
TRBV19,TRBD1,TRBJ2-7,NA,CASRPRDRVIHEQYF,TGTGCCAGCAGGCCCCGGGACAGGGTCATCCACGAGCAGTACTTC
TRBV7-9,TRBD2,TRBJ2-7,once,CASSLAGEARGYEQYF,TGTGCCAGCAGCTTAGCGGGGGAGGCGCGGGGGTACGAGCAGTACTTC
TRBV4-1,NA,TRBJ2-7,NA,CASSQSVSGRGHEQYF,TGCGCCAGCAGCCAATCGGTGTCAGGAAGGGGCCACGAGCAGTACTTC
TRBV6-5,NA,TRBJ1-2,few,CASSYSEGTEAGYTF,TGTGCCAGCAGTTACTCGGAGGGCACCGAGGCTGGCTACACCTTC
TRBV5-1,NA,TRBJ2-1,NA,CASSLAGWIDNEQFF,TGCGCCAGCAGCTTGGCGGGCTGGATCGACAATGAGCAGTTCTTC
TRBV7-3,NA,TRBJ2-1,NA,CASRGSSSAPNEQFF,TGTGCCAGCAGAGGTAGCTCCTCCGCCCCCAATGAGCAGTTCTTC
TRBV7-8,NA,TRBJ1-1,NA,CASSLEADTEAFF,TGTGCCAGCAGCTTAGAGGCCGACACTGAAGCTTTCTTT
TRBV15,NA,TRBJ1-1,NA,CATSRRRGDTEAFF,TGTGCCACCAGCAGAAGAAGGGGGGACACTGAAGCTTTCTTT
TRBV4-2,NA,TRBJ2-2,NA,CASSPTARGGELFF,TGTGCCAGCAGTCCGACTGCACGAGGCGGGGAGCTGTTTTTT
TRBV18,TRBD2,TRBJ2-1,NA,CASSPYSGGGSYNEQFF,TGTGCCAGCTCACCGTATAGCGGGGGCGGCTCCTACAATGAGCAGTTCTTC
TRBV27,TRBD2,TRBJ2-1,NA,CASSLSPGLAYNEQFF,TGTGCCAGCAGTTTATCCCCGGGACTAGCCTACAATGAGCAGTTCTTC
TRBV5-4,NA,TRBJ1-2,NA,CASSGPGQDYGYTF,TGTGCCAGCAGCGGGCCGGGACAAGATTATGGCTACACCTTC
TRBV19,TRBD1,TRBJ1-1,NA,CASSTGTGFSEAFF,TGTGCCAGTAGCACCGGGACAGGGTTCTCTGAAGCTTTCTTT
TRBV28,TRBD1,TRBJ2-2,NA,CASMLLGQANTGELFF,TGTGCCAGTATGCTGCTGGGACAGGCAAACACCGGGGAGCTGTTTTTT
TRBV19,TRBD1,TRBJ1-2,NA,CASSISRGTSYGYTF,TGTGCCAGTAGTATCTCCAGGGGGACTAGCTATGGCTACACCTTC
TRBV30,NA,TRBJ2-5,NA,CAGSVSGRLETQYF,TGTGCCGGGAGCGTATCGGGGCGGCTCGAGACCCAGTACTTC
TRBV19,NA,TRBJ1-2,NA,CASTPGGGWSYGYTF,TGTGCCAGTACCCCCGGAGGGGGATGGAGCTATGGCTACACCTTC
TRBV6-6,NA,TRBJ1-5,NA,CASSPGGGSSQPQHF,TGTGCCAGCAGCCCGGGAGGGGGGTCTAGTCAGCCCCAGCATTTT
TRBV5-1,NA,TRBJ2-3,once,CASSRGPTDTDTQYF,TGCGCCAGCAGCCGAGGACCCACCGACACAGATACGCAGTATTTT
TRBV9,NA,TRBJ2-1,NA,CASRGFGGDEQFF,TGTGCCAGCAGAGGATTCGGAGGCGATGAGCAGTTCTTC
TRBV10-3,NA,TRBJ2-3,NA,CAISESRETDTQYF,TGTGCCATCAGTGAAAGTAGGGAGACAGATACGCAGTATTTT
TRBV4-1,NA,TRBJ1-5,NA,CASSRDLSDQPQHF,TGCGCCAGCAGCCGCGATCTTTCCGATCAGCCCCAGCATTTT
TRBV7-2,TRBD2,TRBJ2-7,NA,CASSLAVAGNLGEQYF,TGTGCCAGCAGCTTAGCGGTAGCGGGTAACTTAGGCGAGCAGTACTTC
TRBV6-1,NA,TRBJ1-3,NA,CASTADRNSGNTIYF,TGTGCCAGCACCGCCGACAGAAACTCTGGAAACACCATATATTTT
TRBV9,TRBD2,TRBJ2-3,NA,CASSVNGRATDTQYF,TGTGCCAGCAGCGTTAACGGGAGGGCCACGGATACGCAGTATTTT
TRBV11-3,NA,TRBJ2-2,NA,CASSLAAGVTTGELFF,TGTGCCAGCAGCTTAGCGGCAGGAGTAACTACCGGGGAGCTGTTTTTT
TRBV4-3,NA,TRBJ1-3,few,CASSQRTAQPRGSGNTIYF,TGCGCCAGCAGCCAGCGGACAGCTCAACCTAGGGGGTCTGGAAACACCATATATTTT
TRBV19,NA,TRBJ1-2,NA,CASSIGQPIYGYTF,TGTGCCAGTAGTATTGGGCAGCCGATCTATGGCTACACCTTC
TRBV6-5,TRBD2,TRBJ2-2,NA,CASSYRTSGPTGELFF,TGTGCCAGCAGTTATCGGACTAGCGGGCCGACCGGGGAGCTGTTTTTT
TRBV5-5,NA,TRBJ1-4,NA,CASSLVAGEKLFF,TGTGCCAGCAGCTTGGTAGCGGGGGAAAAACTGTTTTTT